This is a list of T cell receptor beta chains from one sample in a study of Ad26.COV2.S vaccination and SARS-CoV-2 variants. The table came from immunoSEQ multiplex PCR; TCRdb's copy has only in-frame clones and leaves some out. The sample records 400,000 to 450,000 clones, around 90% being singletons. This specimen was peripheral blood, taken in a trial of Ad26.COV2.S vaccine versus placebo. The receptor set was obtained from a person aged 18-65 years who received the Ad26.COV2.S COVID-19 vaccine or a placebo. The CDR3 runs from the conserved cysteine through the conserved F or W. D genes are given only for firm matches. Rows give clone size only sometimes, using once, few, many, or a class for an expanded clone.

CDR3aa	CDR3nt	d_gene	abundance	v_gene	j_gene
CASSISQDTEAFF	TGTGCCAGTAGTATAAGTCAGGACACTGAAGCTTTCTTT	.	.	TRBV19	TRBJ1-1
CASSFGAPTDTQYF	TGCGCCAGCAGCTTTGGGGCTCCCACAGATACGCAGTATTTT	.	.	TRBV5-1	TRBJ2-3
CAWSGGVGSRPYNYEQYF	TGTGCCTGGAGCGGCGGGGTGGGGTCGAGACCGTATAACTACGAGCAGTACTTC	.	.	TRBV30	TRBJ2-7
CASSQVAASTDTQYF	TGTGCCAGCAGCCAGGTAGCGGCTAGCACAGATACGCAGTATTTT	.	.	TRBV4-2	TRBJ2-3
CASSHQGIAVLSREQFF	TGTGCCAGCAGCCACCAAGGCATAGCCGTCCTCTCGCGGGAGCAGTTCTTC	.	.	TRBV14	TRBJ2-1
CASSLGFGRGRGAFF	TGTGCCAGCAGCTTAGGTTTCGGACGCGGGCGGGGAGCTTTCTTT	.	.	TRBV11-2	TRBJ1-1
CASSLTSVPYNEQFF	TGCGCCAGCAGTCTAACTAGCGTTCCTTACAATGAGCAGTTCTTC	TRBD2	.	TRBV5-1	TRBJ2-1
CASSPDRSNYGYTF	TGTGCCAGCTCACCAGACAGATCTAACTATGGCTACACCTTC	.	once	TRBV18	TRBJ1-2
CASSPTGDTEAFF	TGTGCCAGCAGCCCGACAGGGGACACTGAAGCTTTCTTT	TRBD1	.	TRBV12-3/TRBV12-4	TRBJ1-1
CASNHIAGGRDPNTGELFF	TGTGCCAGCAATCATATAGCGGGAGGGAGGGACCCGAACACCGGGGAGCTGTTTTTT	TRBD2	.	TRBV28	TRBJ2-2
CASSNGRTQHF	TGTGCCAGCAGCAATGGAAGGACCCAGCATTTT	.	few	TRBV7-2	TRBJ1-5
CASSPAGLVGGEQFF	TGTGCCAGCAGCCCCGCGGGACTAGTCGGCGGTGAGCAGTTCTTC	TRBD2	.	TRBV7-9	TRBJ2-1
CASSLRELFF	TGTGCCAGCAGCTTAAGGGAACTGTTTTTT	.	few	TRBV7-6	TRBJ1-4
CASRGLAGETDTQYF	TGTGCCAGCAGAGGACTAGCGGGAGAGACAGATACGCAGTATTTT	TRBD2	once	TRBV27	TRBJ2-3
CASSPQGARYNEQFF	TGTGCCAGCAGCCCGCAGGGGGCGCGGTACAATGAGCAGTTCTTC	TRBD1	few	TRBV5-4	TRBJ2-1
CASSRWAEGVF	TGTGCCAGCAGCCGTTGGGCAGAAGGGGTCTTC	.	.	TRBV5-6	TRBJ2-1